Listed here is a single TCR beta chain. The data belong to a study of blood T cell repertoires in COVID-19. Study summary: T cells, B-cell-depleted T cells, or PBMCs provided the cDNA or gDNA that served as material.

Germline V gene lookup returns CDR1 GTSNPN and CDR2 SVGIG (reference sequence). The V end lost 2 bases, the J end lost 6 bases, and 7 bases lay between the germline ends. The CDR3 has 12 amino acids. Original methodology: Amplification of reference gene primers provided the estimated nucleated cell counts. Data came from immunoSEQ multiplex PCR; TCRdb stores just in-frame clones and leaves some out. V, J and clone size reflect that table, while D and trimming were determined from the DNA. Here the sample spans 100,000 to 150,000 clones, approximately 87% being singletons. The chain couples TRBV30 to TRBJ2-2; D may be TRBD1 (6 bases). The sequence was collected from a woman aged 60-75 years with acute or convalescent COVID-19. What was sequenced was peripheral blood. Here the CDR3 reads CAWSTGSGELFF. For the CDR3, the DNA is TGTGCCTGGAGTACAGGGTCCGGGGAGCTGTTTTTT.